Reported below is one TCR beta chain. The data originate from a study of T cells in Graves' hyperthyroidism and ophthalmopathy. RNA transcripts gave rise to amplified TCR beta CDR3 regions. Carried out on the TCR CDR3, a first-round RT-PCR used the HTBI primer set. TCRdb redid the calling of the multiplex PCR reads with MiXCR, one entry per CDR3 protein. The table records more than 450,000 distinct CDR3 sequences, approximately 14% of them present only once. Trimming took 0 bases from V and 7 from J, leaving 12 bases between them. Germline V CDR1 and CDR2: DFQATT, SNEGSKA (reference sequence). CDR3 length: 13 residues.

The sequence was collected from a woman aged 40 to 55 with Graves' hyperthyroidism. The rearrangement links TRBV20-1 to TRBJ2-5; no clear D gene. What was sequenced was blood. Written as DNA, the CDR3 is TGCAGTGCTAGAGAGGTTCCCTCAGTGACCCAGTACTTC. This encodes CSAREVPSVTQYF.